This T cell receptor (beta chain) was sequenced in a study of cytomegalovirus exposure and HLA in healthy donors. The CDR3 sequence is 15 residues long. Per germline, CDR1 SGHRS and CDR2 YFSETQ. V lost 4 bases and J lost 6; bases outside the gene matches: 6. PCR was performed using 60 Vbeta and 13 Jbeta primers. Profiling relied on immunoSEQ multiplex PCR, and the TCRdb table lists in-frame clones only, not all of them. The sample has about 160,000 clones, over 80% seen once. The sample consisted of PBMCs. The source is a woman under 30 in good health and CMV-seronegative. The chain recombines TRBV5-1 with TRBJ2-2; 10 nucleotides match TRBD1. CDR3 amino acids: CASSRDRGYAGELFF. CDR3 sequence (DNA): TGCGCCAGCAGCCGGGACAGGGGATACGCCGGGGAGCTGTTTTTT.